This T cell receptor (beta chain) was observed in a study of blood T cell repertoires in COVID-19. The sample holds a few counts of this clone. Assay used: immunoSEQ multiplex PCR; TCRdb lists only in-frame clones, some missing. The sample lists 360,000 or so clones, under 85% occurring once. Germline assignment: CDR1 SGHAT and CDR2 FQNNGV. The CDR3 totals 14 residues. Between the trimmed V and J ends, which lost 5 bases and 10 bases, there was a span of 20 bases. The clonotype was recovered from a woman in her fifties or sixties who had recovered from COVID-19. The J gene is TRBJ1-1, the V gene TRBV11-2; D possibly corresponds to TRBD1 (5 bases). Sequencing was done on a sample of PBMCs or T cells enriched from blood (not recorded which). CDR3 nucleotides: TGTGCCAGCAGCAATCCCCGGGGGGGGGACGGAGCTTTCTTT. This gives the protein CASSNPRGGDGAFF.